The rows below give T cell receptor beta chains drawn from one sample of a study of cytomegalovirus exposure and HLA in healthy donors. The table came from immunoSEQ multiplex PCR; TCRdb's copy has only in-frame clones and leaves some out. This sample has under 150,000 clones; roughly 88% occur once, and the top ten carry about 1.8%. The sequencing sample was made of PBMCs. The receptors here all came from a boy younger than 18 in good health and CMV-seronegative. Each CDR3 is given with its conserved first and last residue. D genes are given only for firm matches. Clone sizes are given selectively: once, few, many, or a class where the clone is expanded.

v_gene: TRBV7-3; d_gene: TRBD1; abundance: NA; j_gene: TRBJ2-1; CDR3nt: TGTGCCAGCAGCCCCCGGGACAGCTCCTACAATGAGCAGTTCTTC; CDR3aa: CASSPRDSSYNEQFF
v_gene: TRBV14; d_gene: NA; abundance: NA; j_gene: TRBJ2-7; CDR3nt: TGTGCCAGCAGCCAATTCACAGGGTCCTACGAGCAGTACTTC; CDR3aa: CASSQFTGSYEQYF
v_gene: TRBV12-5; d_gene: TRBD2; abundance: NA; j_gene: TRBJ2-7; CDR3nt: TGTGCTAGTGGTTTGGTACTGGGTCCTAGCGGGGGGGCGGGGGAGCAGTACTTC; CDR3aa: CASGLVLGPSGGAGEQYF
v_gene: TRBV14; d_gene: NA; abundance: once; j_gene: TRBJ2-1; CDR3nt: TGTGCCAGCAGCCCGAACAGTGGCTCCTACAATGAGCAGTTCTTC; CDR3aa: CASSPNSGSYNEQFF
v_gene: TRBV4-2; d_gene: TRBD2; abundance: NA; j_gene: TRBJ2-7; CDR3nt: TGTGCCAGCAGCCAAGACTTTCCGGGACTAGCGTCCACCTACGAGCAGTACTTC; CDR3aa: CASSQDFPGLASTYEQYF
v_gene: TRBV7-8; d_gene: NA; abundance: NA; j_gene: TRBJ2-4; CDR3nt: TGTGCCAGCAGCTTAGGGTCGGCGGGAATCAAAAACATTCAGTACTTC; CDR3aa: CASSLGSAGIKNIQYF
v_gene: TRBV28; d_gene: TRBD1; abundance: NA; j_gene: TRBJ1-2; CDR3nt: TGTGCCAGCAGCCGTACAGGGGACTATGGCTACACCTTC; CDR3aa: CASSRTGDYGYTF
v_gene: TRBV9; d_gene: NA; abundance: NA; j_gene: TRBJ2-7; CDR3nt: TGTGCCAGCAGCGTACTTTTGGGGCAATGGTCTACGATCAGCTACGAGCAGTACTTC; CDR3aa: CASSVLLGQWSTISYEQYF
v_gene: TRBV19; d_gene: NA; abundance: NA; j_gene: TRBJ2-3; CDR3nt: TGTGCCAGTAGCCCATCCAGGGTTGTGGCAGATACGCAGTATTTT; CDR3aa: CASSPSRVVADTQYF
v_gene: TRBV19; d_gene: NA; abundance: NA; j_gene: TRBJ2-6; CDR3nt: TGTGCCAGTAGTGGGCATTCTGGGGCCAACGTCCTGACTTTC; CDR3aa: CASSGHSGANVLTF
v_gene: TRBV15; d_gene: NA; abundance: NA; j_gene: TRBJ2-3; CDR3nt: TGTGCCACCAGCAGGCCCGGGGAGGTGGATACGCAGTATTTT; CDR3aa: CATSRPGEVDTQYF
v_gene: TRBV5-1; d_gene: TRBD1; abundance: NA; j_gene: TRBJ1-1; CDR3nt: TGCGCCAGCAGCTTGGCACAGGGGATGAGCACTGAAGCTTTCTTT; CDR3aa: CASSLAQGMSTEAFF
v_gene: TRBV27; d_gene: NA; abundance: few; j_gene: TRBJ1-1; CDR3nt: TGTGCCAGCAGTTGGCAGGAGAACACTGAAGCTTTCTTT; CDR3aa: CASSWQENTEAFF
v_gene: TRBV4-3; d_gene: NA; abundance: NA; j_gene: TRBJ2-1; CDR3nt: TGCGCCAGCAGCCAAGAACGTACAGGGAACAATGAGCAGTTCTTC; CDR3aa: CASSQERTGNNEQFF
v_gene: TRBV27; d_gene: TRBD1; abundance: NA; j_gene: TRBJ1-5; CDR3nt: TGTGCCAGCAGTCCCCCCCCGACAGGGGATAGCAATCAGCCCCAGCATTTT; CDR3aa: CASSPPPTGDSNQPQHF
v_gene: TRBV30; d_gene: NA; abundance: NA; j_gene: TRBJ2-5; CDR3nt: TGTGCCTGGAGTGTTGGTGGCATCGAGACCCAGTACTTC; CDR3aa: CAWSVGGIETQYF
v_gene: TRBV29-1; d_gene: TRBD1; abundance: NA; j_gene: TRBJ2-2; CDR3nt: TGCAGCGTCAGGACAGGGGGCTGGACCGGGGAGCTGTTTTTT; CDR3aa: CSVRTGGWTGELFF
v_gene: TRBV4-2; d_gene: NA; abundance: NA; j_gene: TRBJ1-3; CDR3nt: TGTGCCAGCAGCCAAGAAGAGACGGGAACTGGAAACACCATATATTTT; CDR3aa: CASSQEETGTGNTIYF
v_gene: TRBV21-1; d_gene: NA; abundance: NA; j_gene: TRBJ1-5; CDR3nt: TGTGCCAGCAGCAAAGACAGGGGTAGCAATCAGCCCCAGCATTTT; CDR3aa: CASSKDRGSNQPQHF
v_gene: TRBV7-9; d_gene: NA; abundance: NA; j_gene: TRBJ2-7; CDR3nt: TGTGCCAGCAGCTTTTTAGCCGATACCTACGAGCAGTACTTC; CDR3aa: CASSFLADTYEQYF
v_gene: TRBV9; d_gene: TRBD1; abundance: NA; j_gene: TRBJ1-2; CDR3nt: TGTGCCAGCAGCGGAACAGGGGATGGCTACACCTTC; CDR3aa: CASSGTGDGYTF
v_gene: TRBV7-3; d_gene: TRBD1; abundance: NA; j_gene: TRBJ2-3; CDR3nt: TGTGCCAGCAGCGCTGGACAGGGTAGAGATACGCAGTATTTT; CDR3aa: CASSAGQGRDTQYF
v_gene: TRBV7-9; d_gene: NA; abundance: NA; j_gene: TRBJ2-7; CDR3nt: TGTGCCAGCAGCCCACTTGGCTCCTACGAGCAGTACTTC; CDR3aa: CASSPLGSYEQYF
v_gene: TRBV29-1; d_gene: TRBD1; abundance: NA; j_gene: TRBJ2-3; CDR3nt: TGCAGCGTTTCCGACAGGGATAGTTTTGATACGCAGTATTTT; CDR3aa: CSVSDRDSFDTQYF
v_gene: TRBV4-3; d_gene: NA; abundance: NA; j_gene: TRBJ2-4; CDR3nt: TGCGCCAGCAGCCACGCATACACGAAAAACATTCAGTACTTC; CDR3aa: CASSHAYTKNIQYF
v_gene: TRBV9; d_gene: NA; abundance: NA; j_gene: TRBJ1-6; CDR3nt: TGTGCCAGCAGCGTGGACAACTCACCCCTCCACTTT; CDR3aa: CASSVDNSPLHF
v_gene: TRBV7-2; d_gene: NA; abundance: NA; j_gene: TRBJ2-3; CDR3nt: TGTGCCAGCAGCTTACGCAGCGGTCCCACAGATACGCAGTATTTT; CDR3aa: CASSLRSGPTDTQYF
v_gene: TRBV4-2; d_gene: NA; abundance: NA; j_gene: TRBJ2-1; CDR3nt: TGTGCCAGCAGCCAAGAGGTCTCGATCCAAGCGTACAATGAGCAGTTCTTC; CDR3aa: CASSQEVSIQAYNEQFF
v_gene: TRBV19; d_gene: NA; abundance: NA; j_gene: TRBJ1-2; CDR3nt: TGTGCCAGTAGTATTTCCGGACAGCGAACCAACTATGGCTACACCTTC; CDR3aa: CASSISGQRTNYGYTF
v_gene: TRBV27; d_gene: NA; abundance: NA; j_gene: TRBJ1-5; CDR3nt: TGTGCCAGCAGTTTAGTCCCGAGGCAGCCCCAGCATTTT; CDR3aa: CASSLVPRQPQHF
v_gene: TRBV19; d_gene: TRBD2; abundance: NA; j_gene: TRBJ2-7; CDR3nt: TGTGCCAGTAGTACTCTTCCGGGACTAGCCTACGAGCAGTACTTC; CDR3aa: CASSTLPGLAYEQYF
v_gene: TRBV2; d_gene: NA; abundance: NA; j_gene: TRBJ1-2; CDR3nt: TGTGCCAGCCTGATTCGGTCCTCGGGCTACACCTTC; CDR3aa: CASLIRSSGYTF
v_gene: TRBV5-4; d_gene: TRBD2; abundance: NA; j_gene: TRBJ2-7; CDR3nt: TGTGCCAGCAGCTTGTCTCTAGCGGGGGCCAACGAGCAGTACTTC; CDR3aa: CASSLSLAGANEQYF
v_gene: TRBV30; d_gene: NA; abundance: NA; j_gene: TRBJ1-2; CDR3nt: TGTGCCTGGAGTACAACCTCGCTCGGGGGCTACACCTTC; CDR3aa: CAWSTTSLGGYTF
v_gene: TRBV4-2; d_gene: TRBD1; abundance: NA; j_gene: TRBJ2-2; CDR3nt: TGTGCCAGCAGTCCAGACCCGGGACAGGGTACGACCGGGGAGCTGTTTTTT; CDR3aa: CASSPDPGQGTTGELFF
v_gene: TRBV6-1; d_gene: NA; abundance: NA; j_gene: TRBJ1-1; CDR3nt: TGTGCCAGCAGTGGGGAACGGGGAGGACCGAACACTGAAGCTTTCTTT; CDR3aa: CASSGERGGPNTEAFF
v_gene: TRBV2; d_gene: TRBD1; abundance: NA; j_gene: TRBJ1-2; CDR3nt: TGTGCCAGCAGTGAAGCCTCAGGGGGCGGCTATGGCTACACCTTC; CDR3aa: CASSEASGGGYGYTF
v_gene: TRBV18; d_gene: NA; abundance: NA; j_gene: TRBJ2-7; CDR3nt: TGTGCCAGCTCACCCCGCGGCGGGGAACCTTCCGTTGGCGAGCAGTACTTC; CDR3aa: CASSPRGGEPSVGEQYF
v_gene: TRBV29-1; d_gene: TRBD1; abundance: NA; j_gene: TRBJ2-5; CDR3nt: TGCAGCGTTGGCGACTCCGGGACAGGGGGAGAGACCCAGTACTTC; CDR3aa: CSVGDSGTGGETQYF
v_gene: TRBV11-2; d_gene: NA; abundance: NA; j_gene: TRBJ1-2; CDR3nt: TGTGCCAGCAGCTTAGACCTGGGACAAAGCTACACCTTC; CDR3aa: CASSLDLGQSYTF
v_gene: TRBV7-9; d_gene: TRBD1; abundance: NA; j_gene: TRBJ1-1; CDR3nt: TGTGCCAGCAGAACCGCAGGGGGCACTGAAGCTTTCTTT; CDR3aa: CASRTAGGTEAFF
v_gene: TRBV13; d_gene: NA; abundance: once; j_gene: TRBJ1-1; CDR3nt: TGTGCCAGCATCTTCCGGGGAGGGAAAACTGAAGCTTTCTTT; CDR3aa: CASIFRGGKTEAFF
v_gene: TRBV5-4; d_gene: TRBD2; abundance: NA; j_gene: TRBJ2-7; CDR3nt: TGTGCCAGCAGCTCAAGTCCTAGCGGGGGGAGGGAGCAGTACTTC; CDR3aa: CASSSSPSGGREQYF
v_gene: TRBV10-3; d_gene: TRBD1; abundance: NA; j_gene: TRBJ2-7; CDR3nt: TGTGCCATCACCGGGACAGGGTCCTACGAGCAGTACTTC; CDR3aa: CAITGTGSYEQYF
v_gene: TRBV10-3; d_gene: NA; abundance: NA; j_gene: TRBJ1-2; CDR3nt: TGTGCCACCACAGGGAACTATGGCTACACCTTC; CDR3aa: CATTGNYGYTF
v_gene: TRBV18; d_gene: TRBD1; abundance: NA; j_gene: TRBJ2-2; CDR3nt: TGTGCCAGCTCACGGGACAGGAACACCGGGGAGCTGTTTTTT; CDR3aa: CASSRDRNTGELFF
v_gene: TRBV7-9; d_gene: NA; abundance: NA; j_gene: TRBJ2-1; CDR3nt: TGTGCCAGCAGCTTACTCCCGGGACTGGTAAAGCACAATGAGCAGTTCTTC; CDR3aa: CASSLLPGLVKHNEQFF
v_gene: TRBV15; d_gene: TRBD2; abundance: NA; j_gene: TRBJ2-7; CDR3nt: TGTGCCACCAGCAGAGTTCGGGGGAGGGCCCTCGGAGGGGAGCAGTACTTC; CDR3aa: CATSRVRGRALGGEQYF